Following are 28 T cell receptor beta chains from one sample sequenced in a study of cytomegalovirus exposure and HLA in healthy donors. PCR amplification relied on 60 Vbeta primers (plus 13 Jbeta primers). Sequencing used immunoSEQ multiplex PCR; TCRdb keeps in-frame clones, though not all of them. The sample has under 150,000 clones, about 85% seen once; the top ten hold about 1.5%. The specimen was PBMCs. These receptors originate from a boy between 5 and 17 years old in good health and CMV-seronegative.

This chain connects TRBV28 to TRBJ2-1; possible D gene TRBD2, 5 bases. V shed 7 bases and J shed 1 base, with 8 bases lying between them. Germline-derived CDR1 and CDR2 are MDHEN and SYDVKM. The CDR3 covers 13 residues. CDR3 in DNA: TGTGCCAGCACCTCGGGGTCCTACAATGAGCAGTTCTTC. Its translation is CASTSGSYNEQFF.

V gene TRBV19 combines with J gene TRBJ2-3; perhaps TRBD2 as D (6 bases). CDR1 and CDR2 (germline): LNHDA, SQIVND (reference sequence). Trimming shortened V by 4 bases and J by 4 bases, and 18 bases separated the two germline ends. The CDR3 loop spans 16 amino acids. CDR3 sequence: CASSTPRLGSADTQYF. CDR3 nucleotides: TGTGCCAGTAGTACACCACGTCTCGGGAGCGCAGATACGCAGTATTTT.

The CDR3 spells CASSFLRGGGYTF. The DNA of the CDR3 is TGTGCCAGTAGCTTTTTAAGGGGCGGTGGCTACACCTTC. This chain connects TRBV19 to TRBJ1-2; D perhaps matches TRBD1 (5 bases). Trimming took 6 bases from V and 7 from J, leaving 15 bases between them. CDR1 is LNHDA and CDR2 is SQIVND in the germline V gene (reference sequence). The CDR3 loop spans 13 amino acids.

The J gene is TRBJ1-2, the V gene TRBV10-2, with D perhaps TRBD1 (6 bases). CDR1 and CDR2 from the germline V gene are WSHSY and SAAADI. The CDR3 extends over 14 amino acids. Trimming pared 0 bases from V and 1 base from J, leaving 6 bases between. Here the CDR3 DNA reads TGCGCCAGCAGTGAGTCAGGGGGTAACTATGGCTACACCTTC. Translation: CASSESGGNYGYTF.

The chain employs TRBV6-1 and TRBJ1-2, with D possibly TRBD1 on 5 matching bases. CDR1 MNHNS and CDR2 SASEGT come from the germline V gene. The CDR3 has 15 amino acids. V was clipped by 2 bases and J by 8 bases, with 18 bases between them. The CDR3 protein is CASSERVRQGGGYTF. CDR3 DNA: TGTGCCAGCAGTGAAAGAGTACGGCAGGGTGGCGGCTACACCTTC.

This chain connects TRBV19 to TRBJ1-4; no clear D gene. Trimming shortened V by 6 bases and J by 7 bases, and 18 bases separated the two germline ends. CDR3 size: 15 residues. From germline, CDR1 is LNHDA and CDR2 SQIVND (reference sequence). DNA for the CDR3: TGTGCCAGTAGCCGAGGATCTTCCTCTAGTGAAAAACTGTTTTTT. Translated: CASSRGSSSSEKLFF. The full variable domain, its missing parts supplied by reference TRBV19 and TRBJ1-4, is DGGITQSPKYLFRKEGQNVTLSCEQNLNHDAMYWYRQDPGQGLRLIYYSQIVNDFQKGDIAEGYSVSREKKESFPLTVTSAQKNPTAFYLCASSRGSSSSEKLFFGSGTQLSVL.

This clone was found a few times. The chain combines TRBV2 with TRBJ2-3; no clear D gene. The V end lost 6 bases, the J end lost 1 base, and 14 bases lay between the germline ends. This CDR3 is built from 15 residues. Per germline, CDR1 SNHLY and CDR2 FYNNEI. The DNA of the CDR3 is TGTGCCAGCAGCCCCATTGTTCGGGGCACAGATACGCAGTATTTT. It encodes CASSPIVRGTDTQYF. Drawing the rest from reference TRBV2 and TRBJ2-3, the complete variable domain is EPEVTQTPSHQVTQMGQEVILRCVPISNHLYFYWYRQILGQKVEFLVSFYNNEISEKSEIFDDQFSVERPDGSNFTLKIRSTKLEDSAMYFCASSPIVRGTDTQYFGPGTRLTVL.

V is TRBV7-8 and J is TRBJ2-1; perhaps TRBD2 as D (5 bases). CDR3 length: 14 residues. Trimming took 5 bases from V and 5 from J, leaving 13 bases between them. The germline V gene encodes CDR1 SGHVS and CDR2 FQNEAQ. DNA of the CDR3: TGTGCCAGCAGCAAATTGGGAGCGGACAATGAGCAGTTCTTC. As protein: CASSKLGADNEQFF.

This chain uses TRBV7-2 with TRBJ2-2, with a weak D call TRBD1 (6 bases). V lost 5 bases and J lost 5, with 12 bases in between. CDR1 and CDR2 (germline): SGHTA, FQGNSA. This CDR3 spans 14 amino acids. CDR3 sequence: CASSPTGSTGELFF. CDR3 coding DNA: TGTGCCAGCAGCCCCACAGGGTCAACCGGGGAGCTGTTTTTT.

The chain links TRBV2 to TRBJ2-1; 7 bases match TRBD2. Trimming took 4 bases from V and 6 from J; bases not matched to a gene: 6. CDR3 length: 14 amino acids. Germline V gene data show CDR1 as SNHLY and CDR2 as FYNNEI. CDR3 nucleotide sequence: TGTGCCAGCAGTGGCGGGAGAACTTCCAATGAGCAGTTCTTC. It translates to CASSGGRTSNEQFF.

The chain is built from TRBV7-3 and TRBJ1-1, with TRBD1 identical over 8 bases. The CDR3 totals 17 residues. CDR1 SGHTA and CDR2 FQGTGA come from the germline V gene. The trim removed 3 bases at V and 0 bases at J, leaving 9 bases unmatched. CDR3 amino acids: CASSLTGQGGVNTEAFF. The CDR3 nucleotides are TGTGCCAGCAGCTTGACCGGACAGGGTGGGGTGAACACTGAAGCTTTCTTT.

The chain has TRBV6-5 and TRBJ2-1; perhaps TRBD1 as D (5 bases). The CDR3 length is 14 residues. CDR1 and CDR2 from the germline V gene are MNHEY and SVGAGI. Trimming left V 5 bases short and J 0 bases short, with 8 bases between. The DNA for the CDR3 is TGTGCCAGCAGTAACAGGAGCTCCTACAATGAGCAGTTCTTC. It specifies CASSNRSSYNEQFF.

The chain carries TRBV2 and TRBJ2-6; TRBD1 agrees at 8 bases. The CDR3 runs 21 residues. Germline V gene sequence: CDR1 SNHLY, CDR2 FYNNEI. The V gene end was trimmed by 4 bases and the J gene end by 0 bases; junction bases not matched to a gene: 17. CDR3 region: CASSAMLGTGPPHSGANVLTF. The CDR3 region has the DNA TGTGCCAGCAGTGCTATGCTAGGGACAGGCCCCCCCCACTCTGGGGCCAACGTCCTGACTTTC.

V is TRBV15 and J is TRBJ2-2; 14 bases match TRBD2. This CDR3 contains 19 residues. The germline CDR1 and CDR2 sequences are LNHNV and YYDKDF (reference sequence). The ends lost 7 bases at V and 6 bases at J; junction bases unmatched: 16. CDR3 DNA: TGTGCCACCAAAGAGACGGTGACTAGCGGGAGGGCCGTCGCCGGGGAGCTGTTTTTT. This sequence encodes CATKETVTSGRAVAGELFF. The variable domain in full, with the rest retrieved from reference TRBV15 and TRBJ2-2, is DAMVIQNPRYQVTQFGKPVTLSCSQTLNHNVMYWYQQKSSQAPKLLFHYYDKDFNNEADTPDNFQSRRPNTSFCFLDIRSPGLGDTAMYLCATKETVTSGRAVAGELFFGEGSRLTVL.

CDR3 sequence reads: CASSPIGTGVYEQYF. In DNA, the CDR3 is TGTGCCAGCTCACCAATCGGGACAGGGGTTTACGAGCAGTACTTC. This chain joins TRBV18 and TRBJ2-7, with TRBD1 matching 10 bases. Per germline, CDR1 KGHSH and CDR2 LQKENI. The CDR3 spans 15 residues. V dropped 2 bases and J dropped 4; count of bases not matched to a gene: 5. The full variable domain, rest sourced from reference TRBV18 and TRBJ2-7, is NAGVMQNPRHLVRRRGQEARLRCSPMKGHSHVYWYRQLPEEGLKFMVYLQKENIIDESGMPKERFSAEFPKEGPSILRIQQVVRGDSAAYFCASSPIGTGVYEQYFGPGTRLTVT.

The rearrangement joins TRBV10-3 to TRBJ1-1, with D possibly matching TRBD1 (5 bases). Germline V lookup: CDR1 ENHRY, CDR2 SYGVKD. The V end was cut by 10 bases, the J end by 1 base, with 22 bases between. The CDR3 spans 16 residues. The CDR3 coding sequence is TGTGCCACCATGGCGTATGGGGGGGTGGGGAACACTGAAGCTTTCTTT. Its protein product is CATMAYGGVGNTEAFF.

Regarding this clone: At one end, the junction sequence differs from germline, possibly due to a read error. The chain has TRBV7-9 and TRBJ2-7, with a tentative D call TRBD2 (5 bases). The CDR3 loop spans 14 amino acids. Germline V gene data show CDR1 as SEHNR and CDR2 as FQNEAQ (reference sequence). CDR3 in DNA: TGTTCCAGCAGCCGTAAGGAGGTAACCTACGAGCAGTACTTC. Translation gives CSSSRKEVTYEQYF.

CDR3 loop: CASSLDGYEQYF. CDR3 DNA sequence: TGTGCCAGCAGCTTGGACGGGTACGAGCAGTACTTC. The gene calls are TRBV5-6 and TRBJ2-7, with D unclear. The CDR3 has 12 amino acids. V shed 0 bases and J shed 4 bases, with 5 bases lying between them. Germline V CDR1 and CDR2: SGHDT, YYEEEE.

In this sample, this clone turned up a few times. V gene TRBV5-6 combines with J gene TRBJ1-6; a possible D gene is TRBD1 (6 bases). The CDR3 is made up of 14 amino acids. V lost 3 bases and J lost 5, with 9 bases in between. The germline V gene has CDR1 SGHDT and CDR2 YYEEEE. CDR3 residues: CASSSRDNNSPLHF. The DNA of the CDR3 is TGTGCCAGCAGCTCCCGGGACAATAATTCACCCCTCCACTTT.

The rearrangement links TRBV9 to TRBJ2-2, with 7 bases that match TRBD2. This CDR3 contains 15 residues. CDR1 SGDLS and CDR2 YYNGEE come from the germline V gene. With V trimmed by 0 bases and J by 6 bases, 5 bases remained unmatched. CDR3 region: CASSVAGGRAGELFF. The CDR3 DNA reads TGTGCCAGCAGCGTAGCCGGGGGGAGGGCCGGGGAGCTGTTTTTT.

V is TRBV10-3 and J is TRBJ2-7; 10 bases fit TRBD1. Germline trimming cut 0 bases from V and 7 bases from J; bases unmatched to any gene: 9. The CDR3 is 16 amino acids. The germline V gene encodes CDR1 ENHRY and CDR2 SYGVKD. The CDR3 is CAISESTRQGALEQYF. DNA for the CDR3: TGTGCCATCAGTGAGTCGACCCGACAGGGGGCGTTGGAGCAGTACTTC.

V gene TRBV10-3 combines with J gene TRBJ2-7, with TRBD1 matching 7 bases. V shed 7 bases and J 2 bases; nucleotides not matched to a gene: 5. The CDR3 spans 13 residues. Germline loops: CDR1 ENHRY, CDR2 SYGVKD. Here the CDR3 reads CAITRDSTYEQYF. The CDR3 nucleotides read TGTGCCATCACCCGGGACAGTACCTACGAGCAGTACTTC.

This clone was detected only a few times. The chain employs TRBV4-1 and TRBJ2-3, with TRBD1 as a possible D gene (6 bases). V was cut by 9 bases and J by 0 bases, with 13 bases left in between. The CDR3 extends over 14 amino acids. Germline-derived CDR1 and CDR2 are MGHRA and YSYEKL. The CDR3 DNA follows: TGCGCCAGTCAACTCCAGGGGAGCACAGATACGCAGTATTTT. It specifies CASQLQGSTDTQYF.

This chain connects TRBV7-9 to TRBJ1-5; D remains unclear. V was clipped by 4 bases and J by 9 bases, with 16 bases between them. This CDR3 is built from 14 residues. CDR1 and CDR2 (germline): SEHNR, FQNEAQ (reference sequence). CDR3 sequence reads: CASSSEDGVRPQHF. In DNA, the CDR3 is TGTGCCAGCAGCTCCGAGGACGGGGTTCGGCCCCAGCATTTT.

The V gene is TRBV16, the J gene TRBJ2-1; TRBD1 might be the D (6 bases). The CDR3 has 14 residues. Per the germline V gene, CDR1 is KGHSY and CDR2 is FQNENV. The ends were cut back, 0 bases at V and 6 bases at J, with 9 bases in the middle. The CDR3 is CASSQSRGGNEQFF. In nucleotides, the CDR3 is TGTGCCAGCAGCCAATCTCGAGGGGGCAATGAGCAGTTCTTC.

For the CDR3, the DNA is TGTGCCAGCAGCAAAGCGGGGGGGCCTCTCAATGAGCAGTTCTTC. This encodes CASSKAGGPLNEQFF. This chain joins TRBV7-2 and TRBJ2-1; 10 bases line up with TRBD2. CDR1 is SGHTA, CDR2 FQGNSA, per germline. CDR3 length: 15 residues. J lost 6 bases, V lost 5 bases, and 7 bases had no gene match.

The chain links TRBV6-1 to TRBJ1-1; perhaps TRBD1 as D (5 bases). The CDR3 spans 14 residues. V lost 5 bases, J lost 0 bases, and 10 bases lay in between. Germline-derived CDR1 and CDR2 are MNHNS and SASEGT. Written as DNA, the CDR3 is TGTGCCAGCAGTTCCGACAGCATGAACACTGAAGCTTTCTTT. Protein product: CASSSDSMNTEAFF.

This clone showed up just a few times. The chain links TRBV7-6 to TRBJ1-1, with D tentatively TRBD1 (5 bases). The CDR3 is 13 residues long. Germline assignment: CDR1 SGHVS and CDR2 FNYEAQ. The germline V and J ends were trimmed by 5 bases and 8 bases, with 15 bases remaining between them. CDR3 sequence: CASSPNQGKEAFF. The CDR3 DNA is TGTGCCAGCAGCCCAAACCAGGGTAAGGAAGCTTTCTTT.